This is a list of T cell receptor beta chains from one sample in a study of T-cell reconstitution after alpha-beta-depleted transplantation in children. Each CDR3 protein gets one entry after TCRdb re-called the PCR reads with MiXCR. The data show about 340,000 distinct CDR3 sequences, more than 10% seen once. This specimen was PBMCs, taken from the stem cell graft. All receptors derive from a human donor who donated a stem cell graft to a child with Fanconi anemia. The conserved cysteine and the conserved F or W are not part of the CDR3 here.

>TRBJ1-4|TRBV5-1
ASSLDDNEKLF
>TRBJ1-2|TRBV28
ASSSGGDSSYGYT
>TRBJ2-1|TRBV18
ASSPTRLAETNEQF
>TRBJ2-3|TRBV11-2
ASSSLGGAVDTQY
>TRBJ2-1|TRBV27
ASSSALAGGLRFHEQF
>TRBJ2-2|TRBV24-1
ATQGATNTGELF
>TRBJ2-1|TRBV10-3
AISESTGGEQF
>TRBJ1-5|TRBV6-2/TRBV6-3
ASSNGQPQH
>TRBJ2-2|TRBV3-1
TISFTSSRTGPNTGELF
>TRBJ2-7|TRBV2
ASSEDDLPGFYEQY
>TRBJ2-3|TRBV27
ASNTKRGSTDTQY
>TRBJ2-5|TRBV7-9
ASRMDLQETQY
>TRBJ1-1|TRBV5-1
ASSLGPLSTEAF
>TRBJ1-1|TRBV20-1
SASLLIPEAF
>TRBJ1-5|TRBV21-1
ASSKALLRAGKSNQPQH
>TRBJ1-1|TRBV7-2
ASSIGTSNTEAF
>TRBJ2-5|TRBV11-2
ASSLVAVPYQETQY
>TRBJ1-2|TRBV7-8
ASSKDITNYGYT
>TRBJ1-2|TRBV7-2
ASGRASNYGYT
>TRBJ1-1|TRBV20-1
SATEQGLTEAF
>TRBJ2-7|TRBV5-5
ASSPRQLSYEQY
>TRBJ2-2|TRBV2
ASSELEDGELF
>TRBJ2-1|TRBV7-9
ASSSTGAWGNEQF
>TRBJ2-7|TRBV7-9
ASSFSTSYEQY
>TRBJ1-5|TRBV10-3
AISVQGGNQPQH
>TRBJ1-1|TRBV12-3/TRBV12-4
ASSLDGRNTEAF
>TRBJ2-2|TRBV14
ASSQVGRGPLTGELF
>TRBJ2-2|TRBV7-2
ASSLDGALRELF
>TRBJ1-6|TRBV11-2
ASRPPGRNSPLH
>TRBJ2-7|TRBV6-1
ASRRGDTGAYEQY
>TRBJ2-2|TRBV10-3
AISDPITENTGELF
>TRBJ2-2|TRBV6-5
ASSYIGLRGNTGELF
>TRBJ2-2|TRBV5-1
ASSLGFGGTGELF
>TRBJ1-3|TRBV4-2
ASSPHAGTSGNTIY
>TRBJ1-4|TRBV5-1
ASSNTTGNEKLF
>TRBJ2-5|TRBV6-5
ASSYGGRGATETQY
>TRBJ2-5|TRBV12-3/TRBV12-4
ASRSQRETQY
>TRBJ2-7|TRBV7-2
ASSFNTPYEQY
>TRBJ2-1|TRBV30
AWSVSGRGFIYNEQF
>TRBJ1-2|TRBV2
ATLADQGANYGYS
>TRBJ1-1|TRBV7-9
ASSLAPELYTEAF
>TRBJ2-1|TRBV5-1
ASSFGQGTGNEQF
>TRBJ2-1|TRBV6-1
ASSREGLSDALV
>TRBJ2-3|TRBV3-1
ASSWRRVLAGGPTDTQY
>TRBJ1-1|TRBV6-5
ASSYRQGGEAF
>TRBJ1-1|TRBV5-1
ASSQSPQGGSTEAF
>TRBJ2-3|TRBV30
AWSVARDVDTQY
>TRBJ1-1|TRBV5-1
ASSLRPMGHTEAF
>TRBJ2-1|TRBV4-3
ASSRAGGHEQF
>TRBJ2-2|TRBV6-1
ASRKGLAGTGELF
>TRBJ2-2|TRBV19
ASSILLGAGTGELF